This TCR beta chain appears in the sequencing data of a study of blood T cell repertoires in COVID-19 (dated by TCRdb to about 2020). At the level of the whole study: The collaborator samples originated in the United States, Italy and Spain and spanned the acute and convalescent phases of COVID-19. The prospective study material was composed of cDNA or gDNA derived from T cells, B-cell-depleted T cells, or PBMCs. Subjects who had been exposed to COVID-19, were actively infected with it, or had recovered from it provided the deeply sampled blood TCRbeta repertoires that made up the dataset. The repertoires were released in a freely available public database intended as a resource for research on the immune response to SARS-CoV-2. Samples came from the ongoing ImmuneRACE study (first 160 participants) plus 1,254 subjects from 6 global collaborators. The sample metadata nearly always contained a de-identified subject ID, COVID-19 status, age in years and sex. Where available, HLA class I and class II types were obtained from metadata supplied by the sample provider rather than from assay-based typing.

TCRbeta CDR3 regions were amplified from genomic DNA using the immunoSEQ Assay, a bias-controlled multiplex PCR. Concerning the study's data processing: The number of nucleated cells in each sample was estimated from the amplification of reference gene primers within the assay. Sequence reads were collapsed and filtered to measure the absolute abundance of every unique TCRbeta CDR3 rearrangement. For each sample, productive Simpson clonality was calculated as the square root of Simpson's diversity index across productive rearrangements. The immuneACCESS repertoire file appears here via TCRdb, limited to in-frame rearrangements. These files lack a portion of the clones; in checked studies, under half of the deficit traces to unresolved V genes, and the cause of the others is not known. V, J and clone size derive from that table, while D and trimming were established from the DNA sequence. Recorded for this sample are 200,000 or so clones; 84% of them occurred a single time. The top ten constitute around 7% of the sample.

CDR1 and CDR2, per the germline V gene, are MNHEY and SVGAGI. V sheds 0 bases and J sheds 4 bases, leaving 10 bases between their ends. The CDR3 measures 15 amino acids from cysteine to phenylalanine. The kept DNA is CDR3 alone, 45 bases in frame from the first base. Study-level results and caveats: Clinical and demographic metadata were provided uncurated, with the amount varying by source and participant.

Participants in the prospective study were enrolled through a virtual design, were aged roughly 18 to 90 years, and lived in roughly 25 United States geographic areas. Cohort assignment in the prospective study relied on participant-reported clinical history from a screening survey and a study questionnaire. For ImmuneRACE Cohort 3, a participant was defined as recovered based on two consecutive negative NP/OP PCR tests, clearance by a healthcare professional, or resolution of symptoms. Each participant in the prospective study had whole blood, serum and a nasopharyngeal or oropharyngeal swab collected by mobile phlebotomists. Additional blood draws and questionnaires over an approximately two-month period could optionally be provided by prospective study participants. Prospective study blood samples were shipped either frozen or at room temperature before DNA extraction. Of note for this clone: The specificity of this receptor is unknown. Base qualities are not at hand, and no much larger clone is one base apart.

This receptor was identified in a man aged 35-49 years who had recovered from COVID-19. The chain was built from TRBV6-5 and TRBJ1-5; no D segment can be confidently identified. The sequencing sample was made of PBMCs or T cells enriched from blood (not recorded which). This receptor carries the CDR3 CASSYSGFGNQPQHF. The nucleotides are TGTGCCAGCAGTTACTCAGGCTTCGGGAATCAGCCCCAGCATTTT.